This section outlines one T cell receptor (beta chain) sequence together with its context. The target of this receptor is not known. No qualities accompany the bases; no much larger clone lies one base away. In the germline V gene, CDR1 corresponds to SGHRS and CDR2 to YFSETQ. For this chain, trimming is 0 bases at the V end and 7 bases at the J end, and the number of junction bases without a gene match is 6. The CDR3 goes from the cysteine to the phenylalanine over 15 residues. Just CDR3 DNA is preserved here, 45 bases in frame from base 1. Whole blood was collected in K2EDTA tubes by collaborating institutions according to the institutions' own protocols. For TCRbeta analysis, collaborators shipped samples as frozen whole blood, isolated PBMCs, or DNA extracted from either of those sample types. The sample belongs to a study of blood T cell repertoires in COVID-19 (dated by TCRdb to 2020 to 2022). Background for the entire study: Collaborator samples came from the United States, Italy and Spain and covered acute and convalescent phases of COVID-19. The material from the prospective study consisted of cDNA or gDNA derived from T cells, B-cell-depleted T cells, or PBMCs. The dataset comprised deeply sampled blood TCRbeta repertoires from subjects exposed to, actively infected with, or recovered from COVID-19. The repertoires were released in a freely available public database intended as a resource for research on the immune response to SARS-CoV-2. Samples came from the ongoing ImmuneRACE study (first 160 participants) plus 1,254 subjects from 6 global collaborators. A de-identified subject ID, COVID-19 status, age in years and sex were almost always included in the sample metadata. HLA class I and class II types, where available, came from metadata supplied by the sample provider rather than from assay-based typing. Here is what the overall study found, with its caveats: Clinical and demographic metadata were provided uncurated, with the amount varying by source and participant.

TCRbeta CDR3 regions were amplified from genomic DNA by means of the immunoSEQ Assay, a bias-controlled multiplex PCR. For the original study's pipeline: Within the assay, amplification of reference gene primers was used to estimate how many nucleated cells each sample contained. Sequence reads were collapsed and filtered to measure the absolute abundance of every unique TCRbeta CDR3 rearrangement. For each sample, productive Simpson clonality was calculated by taking the square root of Simpson's diversity index across productive rearrangements. In its TCRdb copy, this immuneACCESS table keeps in-frame sequences only and misses some clones. Where compared with another copy, unresolved V genes explain less than half of these, and the others have no known cause. The DNA was the basis for D and trimming; V, J and clone size are from that table. The table for this sample lists hundreds of thousands of clones; about 87% of them were counted only once. Approximately 9% of the sample lies in the top ten.

Sequenced input: peripheral blood. In this chain, TRBV5-1 is recombined with TRBJ2-1; the junction holds 8 bases that match TRBD1. The sequence derives from a human donor in a cohort sampled during active COVID-19. The CDR3 protein is CASSLVRGRRNEQFF. The base sequence is TGCGCCAGCAGCTTGGTCAGGGGGCGTCGAAATGAGCAGTTCTTC. When the CDR3 is completed using the reference TRBV5-1 and TRBJ2-1 genes on either side, the full variable domain is KAGVTQTPRYLIKTRGQQVTLSCSPISGHRSVSWYQQTPGQGLQFLFEYFSETQRNKGNFPGRFSGRQFSNSRSEMNVSTLELGDSALYLCASSLVRGRRNEQFFGPGTRLTVL.